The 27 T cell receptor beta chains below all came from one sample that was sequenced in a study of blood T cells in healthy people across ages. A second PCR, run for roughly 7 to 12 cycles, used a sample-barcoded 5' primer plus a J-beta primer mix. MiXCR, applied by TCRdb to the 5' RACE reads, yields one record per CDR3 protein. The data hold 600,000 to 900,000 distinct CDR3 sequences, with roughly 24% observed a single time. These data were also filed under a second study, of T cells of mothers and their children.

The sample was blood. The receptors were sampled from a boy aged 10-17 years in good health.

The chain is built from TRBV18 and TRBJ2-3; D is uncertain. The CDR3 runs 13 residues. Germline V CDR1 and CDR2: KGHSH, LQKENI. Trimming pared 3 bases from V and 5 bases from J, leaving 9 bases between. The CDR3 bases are TGTGCCAGCTCACCCAGGACGATAGATACGCAGTATTTT. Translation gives CASSPRTIDTQYF.

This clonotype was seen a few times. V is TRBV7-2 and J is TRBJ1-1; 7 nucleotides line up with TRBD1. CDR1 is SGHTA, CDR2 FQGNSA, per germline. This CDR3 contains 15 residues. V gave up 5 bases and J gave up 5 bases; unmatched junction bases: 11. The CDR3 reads CASSTQTGISTEAFF. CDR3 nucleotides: TGTGCCAGCAGCACCCAGACAGGGATCAGTACTGAAGCTTTCTTT.

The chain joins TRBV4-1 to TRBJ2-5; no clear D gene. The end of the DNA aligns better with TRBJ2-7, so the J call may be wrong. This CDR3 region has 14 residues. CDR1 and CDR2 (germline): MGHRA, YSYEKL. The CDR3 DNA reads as TGCGCCAGCAGCCAAGAGACCCTCAGATACGAGCAGTACTTC. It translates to CASSQETLRYEQYF.

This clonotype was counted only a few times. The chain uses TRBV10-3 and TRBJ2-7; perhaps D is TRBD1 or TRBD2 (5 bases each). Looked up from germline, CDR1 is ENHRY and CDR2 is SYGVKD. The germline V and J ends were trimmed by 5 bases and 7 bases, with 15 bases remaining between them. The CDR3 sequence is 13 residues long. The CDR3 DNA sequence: TGTGCCATCAGTACGGGGACCACACGGGAGCAGTACTTC. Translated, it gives CAISTGTTREQYF.

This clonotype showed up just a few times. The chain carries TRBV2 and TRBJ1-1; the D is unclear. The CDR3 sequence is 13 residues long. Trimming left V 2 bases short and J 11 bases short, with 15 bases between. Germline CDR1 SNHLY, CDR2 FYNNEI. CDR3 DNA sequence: TGTGCCAGCAGTGAAATTGTGAGGGAGAGCGCTTTCTTT. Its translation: CASSEIVRESAFF.

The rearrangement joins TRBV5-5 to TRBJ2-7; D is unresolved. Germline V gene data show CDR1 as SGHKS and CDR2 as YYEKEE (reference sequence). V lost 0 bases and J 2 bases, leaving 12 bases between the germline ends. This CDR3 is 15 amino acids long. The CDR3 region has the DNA TGTGCCAGCAGCTTGGAAGGGTTCAGCACCTACGAGCAGTACTTC. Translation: CASSLEGFSTYEQYF.

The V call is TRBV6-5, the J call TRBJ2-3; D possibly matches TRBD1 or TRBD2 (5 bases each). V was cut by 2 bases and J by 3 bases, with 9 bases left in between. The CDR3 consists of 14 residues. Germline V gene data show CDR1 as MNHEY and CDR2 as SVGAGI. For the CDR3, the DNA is TGTGCCAGCAGTTACGAGGGGAAAACAGATACGCAGTATTTT. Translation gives CASSYEGKTDTQYF.

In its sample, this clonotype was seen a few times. The CDR3 coding sequence is TGCGCCAGCAGCTTGGATGCGTCGGGGGATACGCAGTATTTT. Translating it yields CASSLDASGDTQYF. V usage is TRBV5-1 and J usage is TRBJ2-3; TRBD2 is a possible D gene (5 bases). The CDR3 has 14 amino acids. Germline-derived CDR1 and CDR2 are SGHRS and YFSETQ. Trimming removed 0 bases at V and 6 bases at J, with 11 bases between.

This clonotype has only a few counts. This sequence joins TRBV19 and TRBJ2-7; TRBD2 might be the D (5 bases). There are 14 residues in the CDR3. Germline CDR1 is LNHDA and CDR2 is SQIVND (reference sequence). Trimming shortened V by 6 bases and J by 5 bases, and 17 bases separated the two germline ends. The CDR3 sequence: CASSPSRSPHEQYF. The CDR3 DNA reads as TGTGCCAGTAGCCCTAGCCGCAGTCCCCACGAGCAGTACTTC.

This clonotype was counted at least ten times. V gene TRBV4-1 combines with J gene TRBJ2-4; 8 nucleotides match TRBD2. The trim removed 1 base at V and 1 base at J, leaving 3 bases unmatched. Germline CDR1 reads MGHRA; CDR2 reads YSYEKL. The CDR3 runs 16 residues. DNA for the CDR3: TGCGCCAGCAGCCAAGTCGGCGGGGGGGCCAAAAACATTCAGTACTTC. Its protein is CASSQVGGGAKNIQYF.

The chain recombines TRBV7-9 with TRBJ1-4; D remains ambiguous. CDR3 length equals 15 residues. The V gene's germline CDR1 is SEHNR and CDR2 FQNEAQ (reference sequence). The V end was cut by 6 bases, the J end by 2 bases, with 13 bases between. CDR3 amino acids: CASSIPGVTNEKLFF. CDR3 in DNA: TGTGCCAGCAGTATCCCGGGCGTGACTAATGAAAAACTGTTTTTT. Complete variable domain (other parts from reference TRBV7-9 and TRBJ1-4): DTGVSQNPRHKITKRGQNVTFRCDPISEHNRLYWYRQTLGQGPEFLTYFQNEAQLEKSRLLSDRFSAERPKGSFSTLEIQRTEQGDSAMYLCASSIPGVTNEKLFFGSGTQLSVL.

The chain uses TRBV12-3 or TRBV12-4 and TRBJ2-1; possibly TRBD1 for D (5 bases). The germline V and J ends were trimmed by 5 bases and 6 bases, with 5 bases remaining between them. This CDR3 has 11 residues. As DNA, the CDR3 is TGTGCCAGCAGTGGGGCCAATGAGCAGTTCTTC. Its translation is CASSGANEQFF.

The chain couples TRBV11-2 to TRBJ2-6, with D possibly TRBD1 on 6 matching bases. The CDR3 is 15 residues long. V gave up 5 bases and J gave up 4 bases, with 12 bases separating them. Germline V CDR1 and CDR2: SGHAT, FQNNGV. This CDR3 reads CASSTTGRGANVLTF. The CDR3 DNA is TGTGCCAGCAGCACTACAGGGCGCGGGGCCAACGTCCTGACTTTC.

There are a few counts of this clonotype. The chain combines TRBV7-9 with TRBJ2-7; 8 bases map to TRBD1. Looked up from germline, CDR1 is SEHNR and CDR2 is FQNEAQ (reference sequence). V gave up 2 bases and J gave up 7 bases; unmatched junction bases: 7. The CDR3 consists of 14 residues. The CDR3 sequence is CASSLWTGSREQYF. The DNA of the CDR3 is TGTGCCAGCAGCTTATGGACAGGGTCGAGGGAGCAGTACTTC.

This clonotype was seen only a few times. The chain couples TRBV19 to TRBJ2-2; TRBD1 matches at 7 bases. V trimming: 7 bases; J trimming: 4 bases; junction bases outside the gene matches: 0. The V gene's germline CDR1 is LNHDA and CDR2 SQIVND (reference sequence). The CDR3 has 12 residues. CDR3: CASKGATGELFF. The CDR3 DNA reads TGTGCCAGTAAGGGGGCCACCGGGGAGCTGTTTTTT.

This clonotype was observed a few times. CDR3 nucleotide sequence: TGTGCCAGCAGCCGGGACAGTCGGAATTCACCCCTCCACTTT. Translation gives CASSRDSRNSPLHF. The rearrangement joins TRBV7-9 to TRBJ1-6; TRBD1 agrees at 7 bases. CDR1 and CDR2 (germline): SEHNR, FQNEAQ (reference sequence). Germline trimming cut 5 bases from V and 7 bases from J; bases unmatched to any gene: 5. The CDR3 totals 14 residues.

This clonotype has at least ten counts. The CDR3 protein is CASSPWGTGFSEQYF. The CDR3, as DNA: TGTGCCAGCAGTCCCTGGGGGACAGGGTTCAGCGAGCAGTACTTC. The chain joins TRBV25-1 to TRBJ2-7, with 9 bases that match TRBD1. This CDR3 has 15 residues. Germline V gene sequence: CDR1 MGHDK, CDR2 SYGVNS. With 5 bases clipped from V and 6 bases from J, the junction kept 11 bases outside the gene matches.

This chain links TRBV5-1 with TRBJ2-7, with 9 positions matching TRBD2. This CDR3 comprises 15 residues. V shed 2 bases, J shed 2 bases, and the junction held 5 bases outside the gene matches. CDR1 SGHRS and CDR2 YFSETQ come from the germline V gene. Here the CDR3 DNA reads TGCGCCAGCAGCTTAAGCGGGGGGTCTACCTACGAGCAGTACTTC. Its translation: CASSLSGGSTYEQYF. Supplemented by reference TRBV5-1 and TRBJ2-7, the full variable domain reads KAGVTQTPRYLIKTRGQQVTLSCSPISGHRSVSWYQQTPGQGLQFLFEYFSETQRNKGNFPGRFSGRQFSNSRSEMNVSTLELGDSALYLCASSLSGGSTYEQYFGPGTRLTVT.

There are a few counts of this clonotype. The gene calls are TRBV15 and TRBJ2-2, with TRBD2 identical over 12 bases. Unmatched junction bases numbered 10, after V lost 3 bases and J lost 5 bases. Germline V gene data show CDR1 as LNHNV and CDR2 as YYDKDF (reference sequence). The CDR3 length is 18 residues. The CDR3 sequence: CATSRKPSGGVRTGELFF. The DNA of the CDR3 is TGTGCCACCAGCAGGAAACCTAGCGGGGGGGTTCGGACCGGGGAGCTGTTTTTT. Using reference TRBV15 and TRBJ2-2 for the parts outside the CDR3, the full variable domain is DAMVIQNPRYQVTQFGKPVTLSCSQTLNHNVMYWYQQKSSQAPKLLFHYYDKDFNNEADTPDNFQSRRPNTSFCFLDIRSPGLGDTAMYLCATSRKPSGGVRTGELFFGEGSRLTVL.

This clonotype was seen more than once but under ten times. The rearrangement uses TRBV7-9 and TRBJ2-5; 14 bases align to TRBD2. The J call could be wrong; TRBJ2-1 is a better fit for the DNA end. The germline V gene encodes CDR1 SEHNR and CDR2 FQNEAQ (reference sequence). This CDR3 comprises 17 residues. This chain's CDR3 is CASSSRTSGGPYNEQFF. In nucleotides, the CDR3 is TGTGCCAGCAGCTCCCGGACTAGCGGGGGGCCTTACAATGAGCAGTTCTTC.

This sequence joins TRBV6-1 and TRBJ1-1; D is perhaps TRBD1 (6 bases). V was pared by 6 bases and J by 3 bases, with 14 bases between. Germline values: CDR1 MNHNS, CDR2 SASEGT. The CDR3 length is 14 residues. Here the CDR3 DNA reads TGTGCCAGCAGACCCATCGGGGGCCACACTGAAGCTTTCTTT. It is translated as CASRPIGGHTEAFF.

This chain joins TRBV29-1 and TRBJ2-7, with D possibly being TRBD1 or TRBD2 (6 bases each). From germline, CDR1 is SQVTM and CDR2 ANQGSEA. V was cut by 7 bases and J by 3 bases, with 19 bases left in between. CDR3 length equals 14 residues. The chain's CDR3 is CSAAGGGRDYEQYF. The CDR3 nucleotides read TGCAGCGCCGCCGGAGGGGGTAGGGACTACGAGCAGTACTTC.

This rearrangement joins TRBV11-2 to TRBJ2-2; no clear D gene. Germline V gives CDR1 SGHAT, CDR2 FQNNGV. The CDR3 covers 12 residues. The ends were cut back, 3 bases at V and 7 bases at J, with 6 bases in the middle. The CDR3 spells CASSFPRGELFF. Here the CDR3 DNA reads TGTGCCAGCAGCTTTCCCCGCGGGGAGCTGTTTTTT.

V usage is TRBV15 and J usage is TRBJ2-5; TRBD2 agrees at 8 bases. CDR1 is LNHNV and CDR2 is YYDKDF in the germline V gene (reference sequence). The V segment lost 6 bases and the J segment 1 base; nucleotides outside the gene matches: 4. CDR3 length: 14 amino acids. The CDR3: CATSTRGGQETQYF. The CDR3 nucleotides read TGTGCCACCAGTACACGGGGGGGCCAAGAGACCCAGTACTTC. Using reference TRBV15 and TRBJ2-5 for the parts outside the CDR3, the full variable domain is DAMVIQNPRYQVTQFGKPVTLSCSQTLNHNVMYWYQQKSSQAPKLLFHYYDKDFNNEADTPDNFQSRRPNTSFCFLDIRSPGLGDTAMYLCATSTRGGQETQYFGPGTRLLVL.

In DNA form, the CDR3 reads TGCGCCAGCAGCCAAGATTTTGGGGGGCTGGGGGATACGCAGTATTTT. Translating it yields CASSQDFGGLGDTQYF. The chain has TRBV4-3 and TRBJ2-3; the D gene could be TRBD1 or TRBD2 (6 bases each). In germline, CDR1 is LGHNA, CDR2 YSLEER. V dropped 0 bases and J dropped 6 bases, with 16 bases sitting between them. The CDR3 has 16 amino acids.

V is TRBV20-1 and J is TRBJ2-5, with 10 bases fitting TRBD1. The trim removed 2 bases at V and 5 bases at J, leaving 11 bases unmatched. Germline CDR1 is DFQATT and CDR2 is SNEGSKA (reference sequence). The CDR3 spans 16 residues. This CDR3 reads CSARPSGQGLLETQYF. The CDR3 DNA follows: TGCAGTGCTAGACCCTCGGGACAGGGGTTGTTGGAGACCCAGTACTTC.

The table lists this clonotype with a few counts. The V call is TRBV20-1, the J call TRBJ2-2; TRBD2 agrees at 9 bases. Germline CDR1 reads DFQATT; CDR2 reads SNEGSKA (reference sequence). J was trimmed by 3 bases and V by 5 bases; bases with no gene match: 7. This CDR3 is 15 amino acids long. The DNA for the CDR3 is TGCAGTGCTTCGCTAGCGGGGTTTGACACCGGGGAGCTGTTTTTT. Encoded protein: CSASLAGFDTGELFF.